This TCR beta chain was retrieved from a study of post-analysis software for immune sequencing data. About the research overall: Disease courses included relapsing-remitting, secondary progressive and progressive-relapsing multiple sclerosis.

About this clonotype itself: Its specificity is unknown.

Each TCR beta cDNA library carried unique molecular identifiers. Starting from approximately 0.95 to 9.8 million T cells, the study yielded about 490,000 cDNA molecules. A single record per CDR3 protein comes from TCRdb applying MiXCR to the PCR reads. The sample yields around 770,000 distinct CDR3 sequences, 46% seen once. Germline CDR1 and CDR2: MNHNY and SVGAGI (reference sequence). V gave up 0 bases and J gave up 5 bases, with 16 bases separating them. CDR3 length: 16 amino acids. Study-level results: Relative to controls, patients with multiple sclerosis showed significantly lower normalized Chao1 diversity. TRBV5-6, TRBV5-1 and TRBV20-1 belonged to a set of a handful of TRBV segments that were more frequent in patients than controls.

The chain carries TRBV6-6 and TRBJ2-5; a possible D gene is TRBD1 (6 bases). Sequenced: blood. The clonotype was recovered from a girl between 5 and 17 years old with multiple sclerosis. The CDR3 protein is CASSYSKPGQGETQYF. CDR3 nucleotides: TGTGCCAGCAGTTACTCGAAACCGGGGCAGGGGGAGACCCAGTACTTC.